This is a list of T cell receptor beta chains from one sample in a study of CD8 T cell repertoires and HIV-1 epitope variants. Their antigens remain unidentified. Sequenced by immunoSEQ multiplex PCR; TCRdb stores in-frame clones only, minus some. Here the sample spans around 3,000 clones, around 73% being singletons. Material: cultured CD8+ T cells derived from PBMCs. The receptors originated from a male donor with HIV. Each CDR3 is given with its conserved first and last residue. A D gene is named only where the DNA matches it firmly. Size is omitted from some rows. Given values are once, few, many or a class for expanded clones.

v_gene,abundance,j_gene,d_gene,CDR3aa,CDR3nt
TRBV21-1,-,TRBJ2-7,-,CASRHTWDIPYEQYF,TGTGCCAGCAGGCATACTTGGGACATTCCCTACGAGCAGTACTTC
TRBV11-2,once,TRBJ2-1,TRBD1,CASSLVRGILNEQFF,TGTGCCAGCAGCTTAGTCAGGGGGATTTTAAATGAGCAGTTCTTC
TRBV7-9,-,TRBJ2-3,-,CASEGVEDTQYF,TGTGCCAGCGAGGGGGTCGAGGATACGCAGTATTTT
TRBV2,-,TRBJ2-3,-,CASRVADTQYF,TGTGCCAGCAGAGTTGCAGATACGCAGTATTTT
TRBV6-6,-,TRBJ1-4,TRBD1,CASIWGDRLNEKLFF,TGTGCCAGCATATGGGGGGACAGGTTGAATGAAAAACTGTTTTTT
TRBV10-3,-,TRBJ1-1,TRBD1,CAISAGDAGTADEAFF,TGTGCCATCAGTGCCGGAGACGCGGGGACAGCTGATGAAGCTTTCTTT
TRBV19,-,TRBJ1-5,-,CASTIFNGNQPQHF,TGTGCCAGTACTATTTTTAATGGCAATCAGCCCCAGCATTTT
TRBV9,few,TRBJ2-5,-,CASSGRGGERQETQYF,TGTGCCAGCAGCGGACGAGGGGGGGAGAGACAAGAGACCCAGTACTTC
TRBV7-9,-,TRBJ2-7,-,CASSLRELYEQYF,TGTGCCAGCAGCTTGAGGGAACTCTACGAGCAGTACTTC
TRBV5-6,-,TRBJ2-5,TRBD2,CASSRGDQETQYF,TGTGCCAGCAGCCGGGGGGACCAAGAGACCCAGTACTTC
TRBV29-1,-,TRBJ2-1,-,CSVLQRANEQFF,TGCAGCGTCCTCCAAAGGGCCAATGAGCAGTTCTTC
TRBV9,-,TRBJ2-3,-,CASTLINPGAYF,TGTGCCAGCACCCTAATTAACCCAGGGGCGTATTTT
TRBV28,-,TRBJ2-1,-,CASSLGPANEQFF,TGTGCCAGCAGTTTGGGTCCGGCGAATGAGCAGTTCTTC
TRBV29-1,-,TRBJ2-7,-,CSVEDMGYEQYF,TGCAGCGTTGAAGATATGGGATACGAGCAGTACTTC
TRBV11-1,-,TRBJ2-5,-,CASSLEDEETQYF,TGTGCCAGCAGCTTAGAAGATGAAGAGACCCAGTACTTC
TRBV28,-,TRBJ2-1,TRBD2,CASSVSGILFHEQFF,TGTGCCAGCAGTGTGAGCGGGATCCTTTTCCATGAGCAGTTCTTC
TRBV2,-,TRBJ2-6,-,CASSVGSGANVLTF,TGTGCCAGCAGTGTCGGCTCTGGGGCCAACGTCCTGACTTTC
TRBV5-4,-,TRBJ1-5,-,CASSFSGSNQPQHF,TGTGCCAGCAGCTTTTCGGGTAGCAATCAGCCCCAGCATTTT
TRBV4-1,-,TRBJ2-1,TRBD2,CASSQDRPSGVYNEQFF,TGCGCCAGCAGCCAAGACCGCCCTAGCGGGGTTTACAATGAGCAGTTCTTC
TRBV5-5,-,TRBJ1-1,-,CASSRDIFTGAFF,TGTGCCAGCAGCCGGGACATATTCACTGGGGCTTTCTTT
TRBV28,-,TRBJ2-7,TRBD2,CASSFWASGGDEQYF,TGTGCCAGCAGTTTCTGGGCTAGCGGGGGTGACGAGCAGTACTTC
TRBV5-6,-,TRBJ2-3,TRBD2,CASSFRTSSTDTQYF,TGTGCCAGCAGCTTCCGGACTAGCAGCACAGATACGCAGTATTTT
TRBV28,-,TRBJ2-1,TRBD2,CASTGGIRYNEQFF,TGTGCCAGCACGGGGGGGATACGCTACAATGAGCAGTTCTTC
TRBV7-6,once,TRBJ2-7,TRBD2,CASSPGSGGFYEQYF,TGTGCCAGCAGCCCTGGTAGCGGGGGTTTCTACGAGCAGTACTTC
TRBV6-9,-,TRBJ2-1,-,CASSYGGRGYDEQFF,TGTGCCAGCAGTTACGGGGGCAGGGGTTATGATGAGCAGTTCTTC
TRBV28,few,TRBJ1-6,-,CASSLKAGNNSPLHF,TGTGCCAGCAGTTTAAAGGCAGGGAACAATTCACCCCTCCACTTT